The rows below give T cell receptor beta chains drawn from one sample of a study of cytomegalovirus exposure and HLA in healthy donors. Assay: immunoSEQ multiplex PCR; the TCRdb copy retains only in-frame clones and omits some. The data show hundreds of thousands of clones, 87% seen once. Sequenced material: PBMCs. These receptors originate from a woman aged 18-35 years in good health and CMV-seropositive. CDR3s include the opening cysteine and the closing phenylalanine or tryptophan. The D gene is left open where the match is weak. For some rows the clone size is stated as once, few or many, or as a class when expanded; others skip it.

TRBJ2-1,TRBV9,TRBD2,-,CASSVTSGPYNEQFF,TGTGCCAGCAGCGTCACTAGCGGACCCTACAATGAGCAGTTCTTC
TRBJ1-5,TRBV9,-,-,CASSPGGHSNQPQHF,TGTGCCAGCAGCCCCGGAGGGCATAGCAATCAGCCCCAGCATTTT
TRBJ2-7,TRBV28,TRBD2,-,CASRGLAPGSDYEQYF,TGTGCCAGCAGGGGACTAGCCCCCGGGTCTGACTACGAGCAGTACTTC
TRBJ1-2,TRBV15,-,-,CATSRDGDRSFSSNTF,TGTGCCACCAGCAGAGATGGAGACAGGAGCTTTTCTTCAAACACCTTC
TRBJ2-7,TRBV7-9,TRBD1,-,CASSSMLGTGEYEQYF,TGTGCCAGCAGCTCAATGCTCGGGACAGGAGAGTACGAGCAGTACTTC
TRBJ2-7,TRBV9,-,-,CASSVGGQLPYEQYF,TGTGCCAGCAGCGTAGGAGGCCAGCTGCCCTACGAGCAGTACTTC
TRBJ1-5,TRBV7-9,-,-,CASSSPGGAQHF,TGTGCCAGCAGCTCCCCGGGGGGAGCCCAGCATTTT
TRBJ2-2,TRBV28,TRBD2,-,CASSSGLGFTGELFF,TGTGCCAGCAGCTCGGGACTAGGCTTCACCGGGGAGCTGTTTTTT
TRBJ2-7,TRBV28,-,-,CASSLQGLGTYEQYF,TGTGCCAGCAGCCTCCAGGGACTGGGAACCTACGAGCAGTACTTC
TRBJ2-7,TRBV29-1,-,-,CSVVNRVTYEQYF,TGCAGCGTTGTTAACAGGGTTACCTACGAGCAGTACTTC
TRBJ1-1,TRBV9,-,-,CASSPTIGANTEAFF,TGTGCCAGCAGCCCAACGATAGGGGCGAACACTGAAGCTTTCTTT
TRBJ1-2,TRBV2,TRBD1,few,CASSASMDRVYYGYTF,TGTGCCAGCAGTGCTAGTATGGACAGGGTTTACTATGGCTACACCTTC
TRBJ2-5,TRBV27,-,-,CASSPYRYQETQYF,TGTGCCAGCAGTCCATATCGGTACCAAGAGACCCAGTACTTC
TRBJ2-6,TRBV12-5,-,-,CASGLVVGGRPTSGANVLTF,TGTGCTAGTGGTTTGGTAGTAGGTGGGAGGCCGACCTCTGGGGCCAACGTCCTGACTTTC
TRBJ2-5,TRBV12-5,TRBD2,-,CASGFALAGGPKETQYF,TGTGCTAGTGGTTTCGCACTAGCGGGAGGGCCTAAAGAGACCCAGTACTTC
TRBJ2-5,TRBV7-2,-,-,CASSQPPGEETQYF,TGTGCCAGCAGCCAACCCCCGGGAGAAGAGACCCAGTACTTC
TRBJ2-2,TRBV7-2,-,-,CASSTVRASRELFF,TGTGCCAGCAGCACCGTTCGTGCGTCCAGGGAGCTGTTTTTT
TRBJ1-5,TRBV29-1,-,-,CSVEEGMFQHF,TGCAGCGTTGAGGAGGGGATGTTCCAGCATTTT
TRBJ1-2,TRBV6-1,TRBD1,-,CASSDKGQGTQHGYTF,TGTGCCAGCAGTGATAAAGGACAGGGAACTCAACATGGCTACACCTTC
TRBJ1-2,TRBV20-1,-,-,CSARGGYGYTF,TGCAGTGCTAGGGGGGGTTATGGCTACACCTTC
TRBJ2-1,TRBV6-6,TRBD1,-,CASSATGDYNEQFF,TGTGCCAGCAGTGCGACAGGGGACTACAATGAGCAGTTCTTC
TRBJ2-7,TRBV28,TRBD1,-,CASSLGTGGNEQYF,TGTGCCAGCAGTTTAGGGACAGGGGGCAACGAGCAGTACTTC
TRBJ1-1,TRBV27,TRBD1,-,CASSDSGGTEAFF,TGTGCCAGCAGTGATTCAGGGGGCACTGAAGCTTTCTTT
TRBJ2-1,TRBV13,TRBD2,-,CASSRGGRAYNEQFF,TGTGCCAGCAGCCGGGGGGGGAGGGCCTACAATGAGCAGTTCTTC
TRBJ1-1,TRBV5-1,-,-,CASTLTGGGVNTEAFF,TGCGCCAGCACCTTAACCGGGGGGGGAGTGAACACTGAAGCTTTCTTT
TRBJ2-2,TRBV30,TRBD2,-,CAWSVRTSGSTDGELFF,TGTGCCTGGAGTGTACGTACTAGCGGGAGCACGGACGGGGAGCTGTTTTTT
TRBJ1-4,TRBV5-1,-,-,CASSSGATNEKLFF,TGCGCCAGCAGCTCAGGCGCAACTAATGAAAAACTGTTTTTT
TRBJ2-1,TRBV2,TRBD2,-,CASIEGGQLAGRYNEQFF,TGTGCCAGCATTGAGGGGGGCCAACTAGCGGGAAGATACAATGAGCAGTTCTTC
TRBJ1-1,TRBV19,-,-,CASSIQGTNTEAFF,TGTGCCAGTAGTATCCAGGGGACGAACACTGAAGCTTTCTTT